The 14 T cell receptor beta chains below were found in one sample sequenced in a study of regulatory T cells in long-lasting Graves disease. Libraries of TCR beta came from iRepertoire HTBI primers plus Arm-PCR of CDR3 regions. TCRdb processed the multiplex PCR reads anew with MiXCR; each CDR3 protein has one entry. The sample contains around 450,000 distinct CDR3 sequences, approximately 16% of which appear only once. Time point: newly diagnosed GD, antithyroid drugs for less than 3 months. RNA from PBMCs was the source of the TCR library. Separately, the same data were catalogued under a study of T cells in Graves' hyperthyroidism and ophthalmopathy.

The sequencing used peripheral blood mononuclear cells (PBMCs), collected at new diagnosis, from a patient treated with antithyroid drugs. The receptor set was obtained from a woman aged 40 to 49 with Graves disease.

This clonotype was picked up many times. The chain recombines TRBV7-8 with TRBJ1-1; D is unresolved. V was cut by 4 bases and J by 1 base, with 13 bases left in between. This CDR3 region has 15 residues. Germline V gene data show CDR1 as SGHVS and CDR2 as FQNEAQ. The CDR3 DNA reads TGTGCCAGCAGCTCTCCCAACATGGGGAACACTGAAGCTTTCTTT. Translating gives CASSSPNMGNTEAFF.

This clonotype occurred a few times. The genes are TRBV15 and TRBJ1-5, with D possibly matching TRBD1 (5 bases). With 5 bases removed from V and 2 bases from J, the gap between germline ends came to 13 bases. The CDR3 extends over 15 amino acids. Germline CDR1 and CDR2: LNHNV and YYDKDF (reference sequence). CDR3 coding DNA: TGTGCCACCAGCGGGGAGAGGGGTGGCAATCAGCCCCAGCATTTT. As protein: CATSGERGGNQPQHF. The full variable domain, its missing parts supplied by reference TRBV15 and TRBJ1-5, is DAMVIQNPRYQVTQFGKPVTLSCSQTLNHNVMYWYQQKSSQAPKLLFHYYDKDFNNEADTPDNFQSRRPNTSFCFLDIRSPGLGDTAMYLCATSGERGGNQPQHFGDGTRLSIL.

This clonotype appeared many times. The chain is built from TRBV11-3 and TRBJ2-7; no reliable D call. Trimming took 0 bases from V and 0 from J, leaving 6 bases between them. Germline V lookup: CDR1 SGHNT, CDR2 YENEEA. This CDR3 is built from 14 residues. CDR3 bases: TGTGCCAGCAGCTTAGATGGCGGCTCCTACGAGCAGTACTTC. Protein sequence: CASSLDGGSYEQYF.

At least ten counts were recorded for this clonotype. V and J are TRBV11-3 and TRBJ2-1; 8 nucleotides line up with TRBD1. V shed 4 bases, J shed 7 bases, and the junction held 3 bases outside the gene matches. CDR1 SGHNT and CDR2 YENEEA come from the germline V gene. The CDR3 loop spans 13 amino acids. The CDR3 reads CASSSRQGNEQFF. The CDR3, as DNA: TGTGCCAGCAGCTCAAGACAGGGGAATGAGCAGTTCTTC. The full variable domain, with the rest looked up from reference TRBV11-3 and TRBJ2-1, is EAGVVQSPRYKIIEKKQPVAFWCNPISGHNTLYWYLQNLGQGPELLIRYENEEAVDDSQLPKDRFSAERLKGVDSTLKIQPAELGDSAVYLCASSSRQGNEQFFGPGTRLTVL.

The table lists this clonotype with a few counts. The V call is TRBV19, the J call TRBJ2-1; 13 positions agree with TRBD2. CDR3 length equals 16 residues. Unmatched junction bases numbered 11, after V lost 3 bases and J lost 12 bases. The V gene's germline CDR1 is LNHDA and CDR2 SQIVND (reference sequence). The CDR3 spells CASSILRTSGRMRQFF. CDR3 bases: TGTGCCAGTAGTATCCTCCGGACTAGCGGGAGAATGAGGCAGTTCTTC.

The table lists this clonotype with many counts. This rearrangement joins TRBV2 to TRBJ2-2; D is unresolved. Germline CDR1 reads SNHLY; CDR2 reads FYNNEI. CDR3 length: 14 amino acids. The germline V and J ends were trimmed by 6 bases and 4 bases, with 12 bases remaining between them. The CDR3 loop reads CASSVGSSTGELFF. For the CDR3, the DNA is TGTGCCAGCAGCGTTGGGTCAAGCACCGGGGAGCTGTTTTTT.

This chain joins TRBV15 and TRBJ2-5; 11 nucleotides agree with TRBD1. Germline-derived CDR1 and CDR2 are LNHNV and YYDKDF (reference sequence). V lost 1 base to trimming and J lost 2 bases; unmatched junction nucleotides: 3. There are 16 residues in the CDR3. As DNA, the CDR3 is TGTGCCACCAGCAGAGGGACAGGGGGCTCTCAAGAGACCCAGTACTTC. Translation gives CATSRGTGGSQETQYF.

This clonotype came up a few times. This rearrangement joins TRBV18 to TRBJ2-7, with TRBD1 matching over 9 bases. CDR3 length: 15 amino acids. The V and J ends lost 3 bases and 4 bases, in that order; junction bases with no gene match: 7. Germline V gene lookup returns CDR1 KGHSH and CDR2 LQKENI. This CDR3 is CASSPGTGKPYEQYF. CDR3 sequence (DNA): TGTGCCAGCTCACCCGGGACAGGGAAACCTTACGAGCAGTACTTC.

The rearrangement uses TRBV4-3 and TRBJ2-7, with 8 bases fitting TRBD2. The V segment lost 0 bases and the J segment 4 bases; nucleotides outside the gene matches: 14. Germline loops: CDR1 LGHNA, CDR2 YSLEER. This CDR3 has 18 amino acids. CDR3 DNA: TGCGCCAGCAGCCAAGATCCCCCCCAGGCGGGAGGCCTATACGAGCAGTACTTC. Translation gives CASSQDPPQAGGLYEQYF.

In its sample, this clonotype was seen many times. The chain joins TRBV11-2 to TRBJ2-4, with D possibly TRBD2 on 6 matching bases. V shed 1 base and J shed 0 bases, with 10 bases lying between them. The CDR3 consists of 16 residues. CDR1 is SGHAT and CDR2 is FQNNGV in the germline V gene. As DNA, the CDR3 is TGTGCCAGCAGCTTAGCGCGGGGACTAGCCAAAAACATTCAGTACTTC. As protein: CASSLARGLAKNIQYF.

The chain uses TRBV2 and TRBJ2-1; TRBD2 agrees at 12 bases. This CDR3 has 16 amino acids. V was pared by 4 bases and J by 4 bases, with 5 bases of the junction left unmatched. Germline CDR1 is SNHLY and CDR2 is FYNNEI. CDR3 in DNA: TGTGCCAGCAGTGGATTGACTAGCGGGAGTTACAATGAGCAGTTCTTC. Translation gives CASSGLTSGSYNEQFF.

This clonotype was observed a handful of times. CDR3 nucleotides: TGTGCCAGCAGCTTAGGCCGGGGGGGAACAGATACGCAGTATTTT. It yields the protein CASSLGRGGTDTQYF. The gene calls are TRBV11-2 and TRBJ2-3; 8 bases map to TRBD2. The germline V gene has CDR1 SGHAT and CDR2 FQNNGV. The CDR3 loop spans 15 amino acids. V lost 1 base to trimming and J lost 3 bases; unmatched junction nucleotides: 3.

This clonotype was observed once. The V and J genes are TRBV2 and TRBJ2-7; 11 bases line up with TRBD2. Germline values: CDR1 SNHLY, CDR2 FYNNEI. The CDR3 covers 14 residues. The V gene end was trimmed by 4 bases and the J gene end by 5 bases; junction bases not matched to a gene: 4. CDR3: CASSAASGRNEQYF. The CDR3 coding sequence is TGTGCCAGCAGTGCCGCTAGCGGGAGGAACGAGCAGTACTTC.

The rearrangement joins TRBV4-1 to TRBJ2-1; D unresolved. With 2 bases removed from V and 5 bases from J, the gap between germline ends came to 10 bases. Germline values: CDR1 MGHRA, CDR2 YSYEKL. The CDR3 totals 14 residues. The CDR3 nucleotides are TGCGCCAGCAGCCAACCCACCCCAGACAATGAGCAGTTCTTC. Translation: CASSQPTPDNEQFF.